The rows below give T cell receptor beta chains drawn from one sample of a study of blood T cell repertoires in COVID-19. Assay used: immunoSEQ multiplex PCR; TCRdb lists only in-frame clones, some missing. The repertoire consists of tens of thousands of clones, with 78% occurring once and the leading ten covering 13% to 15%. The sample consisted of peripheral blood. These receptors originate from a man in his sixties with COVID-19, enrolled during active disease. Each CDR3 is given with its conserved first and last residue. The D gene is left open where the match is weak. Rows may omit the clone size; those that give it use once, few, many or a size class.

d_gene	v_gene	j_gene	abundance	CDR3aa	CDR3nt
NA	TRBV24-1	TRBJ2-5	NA	CATSVPGLGETQYF	TGTGCCACCAGTGTCCCAGGGCTTGGGGAGACCCAGTACTTC
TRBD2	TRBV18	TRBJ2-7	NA	CASSPGLAGIYEQYF	TGTGCCAGCTCACCCGGACTAGCGGGAATTTACGAGCAGTACTTC
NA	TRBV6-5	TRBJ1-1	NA	CASSKRGDTEAFF	TGTGCCAGCAGCAAACGGGGGGACACTGAAGCTTTCTTT
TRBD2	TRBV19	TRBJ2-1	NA	CASSIGGKVVLNEQFF	TGTGCCAGTAGTATCGGGGGGAAAGTAGTTTTGAATGAGCAGTTCTTC
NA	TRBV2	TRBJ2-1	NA	CASRPTRSNEQFF	TGTGCCAGCAGGCCGACTAGGAGCAATGAGCAGTTCTTC
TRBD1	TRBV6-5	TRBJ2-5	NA	CASGWTGGGETQYF	TGTGCCAGCGGGTGGACAGGGGGAGGAGAGACCCAGTACTTC
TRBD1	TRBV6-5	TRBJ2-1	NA	CASSQRQGGYNEQFF	TGTGCCAGCAGCCAAAGACAGGGGGGATACAATGAGCAGTTCTTC
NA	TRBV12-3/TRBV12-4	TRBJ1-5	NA	CASSFGGNQPQHF	TGTGCCAGCAGTTTTGGGGGGAATCAGCCCCAGCATTTT
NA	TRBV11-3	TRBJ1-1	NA	CASSQTWGSLNTEAFF	TGTGCCAGCAGCCAAACGTGGGGCAGCCTGAACACTGAAGCTTTCTTT
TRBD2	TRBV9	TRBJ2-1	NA	CASSPNMGAGTVNEQFF	TGTGCCAGCAGCCCAAATATGGGAGCGGGGACTGTCAATGAGCAGTTCTTC
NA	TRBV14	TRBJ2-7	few	CASSLGGTEYF	TGTGCCAGCAGCCTAGGCGGGACAGAGTACTTC
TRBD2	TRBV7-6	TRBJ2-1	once	CASSTHPPLAGVTNEQFF	TGTGCCAGCAGCACGCACCCCCCTCTGGCGGGAGTGACGAATGAGCAGTTCTTC
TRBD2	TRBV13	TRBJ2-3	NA	CASSPRGGRDDTQYF	TGTGCCAGCAGCCCACGGGGAGGGAGGGACGATACGCAGTATTTT
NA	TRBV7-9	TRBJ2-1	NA	CASSAGGYNEQFF	TGTGCCAGCAGCGCCGGGGGTTACAATGAGCAGTTCTTC
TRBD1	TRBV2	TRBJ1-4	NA	CASTQGGTENEKLFF	TGTGCCAGCACCCAAGGCGGGACAGAAAATGAAAAACTGTTTTTT
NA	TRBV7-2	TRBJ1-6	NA	CASSLPAGSPLHF	TGTGCCAGCAGCTTACCCGCAGGTTCACCCCTCCACTTT
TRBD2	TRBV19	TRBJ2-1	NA	CASRRLAGSNNEQFF	TGTGCCAGTAGGCGACTAGCGGGGTCGAACAATGAGCAGTTCTTC
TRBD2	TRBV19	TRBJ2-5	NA	CASSTQTSGETQYF	TGTGCCAGTAGTACCCAGACTAGCGGAGAGACCCAGTACTTC
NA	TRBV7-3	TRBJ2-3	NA	CASSLGIGTDTQYF	TGTGCCAGCAGCTTAGGCATCGGCACAGATACGCAGTATTTT
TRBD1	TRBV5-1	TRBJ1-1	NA	CASSLAWTGLNTEAFF	TGCGCCAGCAGCTTGGCTTGGACAGGCTTGAACACTGAAGCTTTCTTT
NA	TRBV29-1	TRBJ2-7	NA	CSVERDGPTGMIEQYF	TGCAGCGTTGAAAGGGATGGCCCCACAGGGATGATCGAGCAGTACTTC
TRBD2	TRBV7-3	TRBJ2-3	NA	CASSLAGGTDTQYF	TGTGCCAGCAGCTTAGCCGGGGGGACAGATACGCAGTATTTT
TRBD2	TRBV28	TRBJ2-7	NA	CASSSLAGGVEQYF	TGTGCCAGCAGTTCTCTAGCGGGGGGCGTCGAGCAGTACTTC
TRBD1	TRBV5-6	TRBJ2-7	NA	CASSPWDRRTYEQYF	TGTGCCAGCAGCCCCTGGGACAGGAGAACCTACGAGCAGTACTTC
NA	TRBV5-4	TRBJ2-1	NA	CASSLAQGDNEQFF	TGTGCCAGCAGCTTGGCCCAGGGTGACAATGAGCAGTTCTTC
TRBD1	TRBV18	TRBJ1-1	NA	CASSYTGVPNTEAFF	TGTGCCAGCTCATATACAGGGGTCCCGAACACTGAAGCTTTCTTT
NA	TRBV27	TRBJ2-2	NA	CASSPRAGELFF	TGTGCCAGCAGTCCCCGAGCCGGGGAGCTGTTTTTT
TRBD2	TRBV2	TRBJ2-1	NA	CASSEGTSAYNEQFF	TGTGCCAGCAGTGAGGGGACTAGCGCTTACAATGAGCAGTTCTTC
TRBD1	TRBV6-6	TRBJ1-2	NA	CASEDRANYGYTF	TGTGCCTCCGAGGACAGGGCGAACTATGGCTACACCTTC
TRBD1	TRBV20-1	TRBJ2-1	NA	CSASIGTGTRYNEQFF	TGCAGTGCTAGTATCGGGACAGGGACAAGGTACAATGAGCAGTTCTTC
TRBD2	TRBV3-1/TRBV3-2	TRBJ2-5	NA	CASRLMAGGRETQYF	TGTGCCAGCAGACTTATGGCGGGGGGGAGGGAGACCCAGTACTTC
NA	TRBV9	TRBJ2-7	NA	CASSGGRPYEQYF	TGTGCCAGCAGCGGGGGGCGACCCTACGAGCAGTACTTC
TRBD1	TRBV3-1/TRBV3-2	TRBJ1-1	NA	CASSARDRGAEAFF	TGTGCCAGCAGCGCCCGGGACAGGGGTGCTGAAGCTTTCTTT
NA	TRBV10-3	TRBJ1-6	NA	CAISEQGIHNSPLHF	TGTGCCATCAGTGAACAGGGTATTCATAATTCACCCCTCCACTTT
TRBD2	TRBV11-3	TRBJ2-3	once	CASSLRGSADTQYF	TGTGCCAGCAGCTTACGCGGGAGCGCAGATACGCAGTATTTT
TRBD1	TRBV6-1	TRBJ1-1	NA	CASSDLGQAVTEAFF	TGTGCCAGCAGTGACCTGGGACAGGCGGTCACTGAAGCTTTCTTT
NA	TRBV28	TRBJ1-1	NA	CASSRGGAMNTEAFF	TGTGCCAGCAGTCGAGGGGGGGCCATGAACACTGAAGCTTTCTTT
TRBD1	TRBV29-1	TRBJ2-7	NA	CSVRGTGTPYEQYF	TGCAGCGTGAGGGGGACAGGGACCCCCTACGAGCAGTACTTC
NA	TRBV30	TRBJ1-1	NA	CAWKTREGTEAFF	TGTGCCTGGAAAACGCGGGAGGGCACTGAAGCTTTCTTT
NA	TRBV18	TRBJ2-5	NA	CASSPRLERETQYF	TGTGCCAGCTCACCGAGGCTAGAGCGAGAGACCCAGTACTTC
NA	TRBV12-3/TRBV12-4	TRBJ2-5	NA	CASSYDSQETQYF	TGTGCCAGCAGTTACGACAGCCAAGAGACCCAGTACTTC
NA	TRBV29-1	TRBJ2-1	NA	CSVDGVGGDEQFF	TGCAGCGTTGATGGAGTAGGGGGGGATGAGCAGTTCTTC
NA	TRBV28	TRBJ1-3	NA	CASTGGAAGNTIYF	TGTGCCAGCACCGGTGGGGCGGCCGGAAACACCATATATTTT
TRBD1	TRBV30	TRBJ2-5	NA	CAWSSSTGGSWETQYF	TGTGCCTGGAGTTCTTCGACAGGGGGCTCGTGGGAGACCCAGTACTTC
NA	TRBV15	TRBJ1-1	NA	CATSRGTMNTEAFF	TGTGCCACCAGCAGAGGCACAATGAACACTGAAGCTTTCTTT
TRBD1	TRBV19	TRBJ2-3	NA	CASSIRNRGRSTDTQYF	TGTGCCAGTAGTATAAGGAACAGGGGGCGTAGCACAGATACGCAGTATTTT
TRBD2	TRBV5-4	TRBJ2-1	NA	CASSSTKKRGGLNEQFF	TGTGCCAGCAGCTCCACCAAAAAGCGGGGGGGCCTTAATGAGCAGTTCTTC
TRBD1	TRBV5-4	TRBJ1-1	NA	CASSLQGAGKTEAFF	TGTGCCAGCAGCTTGCAGGGGGCTGGGAAAACTGAAGCTTTCTTT
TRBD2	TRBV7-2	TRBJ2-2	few	CASTGGTSGRSGELFF	TGTGCCAGCACCGGCGGGACTAGCGGGAGGTCGGGGGAGCTGTTTTTT
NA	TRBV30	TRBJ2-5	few	CAWSGTGTATQYF	TGTGCCTGGAGTGGAACAGGGACGGCGACCCAGTACTTC
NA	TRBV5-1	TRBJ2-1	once	CASSGHEQFF	TGCGCCAGCAGCGGCCATGAGCAGTTCTTC
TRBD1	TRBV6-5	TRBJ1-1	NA	CASSFLVGQGAPEAFF	TGTGCCAGCAGTTTTCTAGTCGGACAGGGGGCCCCTGAAGCTTTCTTT
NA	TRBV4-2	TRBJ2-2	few	CASSQVGGTGELFF	TGTGCCAGCAGCCAAGTGGGCGGGACCGGGGAGCTGTTTTTT
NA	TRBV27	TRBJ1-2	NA	CASRTANYGYTF	TGTGCCAGTAGGACAGCTAACTATGGCTACACCTTC
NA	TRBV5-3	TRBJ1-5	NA	CARITRCQRGQPQHF	TGTGCCAGGATTACCCGTTGTCAACGGGGACAGCCCCAGCATTTT
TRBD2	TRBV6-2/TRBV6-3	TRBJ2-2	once	CASSYRRGGAGELFF	TGTGCCAGCAGTTATCGGCGGGGGGGCGCCGGGGAGCTGTTTTTT
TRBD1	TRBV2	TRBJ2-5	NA	CASSLDRGRQETQYF	TGTGCCAGCAGCCTGGACAGGGGCAGGCAAGAGACCCAGTACTTC
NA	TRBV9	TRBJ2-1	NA	CASSAHTGTEQFF	TGTGCCAGCAGCGCCCACACAGGTACTGAGCAGTTCTTC